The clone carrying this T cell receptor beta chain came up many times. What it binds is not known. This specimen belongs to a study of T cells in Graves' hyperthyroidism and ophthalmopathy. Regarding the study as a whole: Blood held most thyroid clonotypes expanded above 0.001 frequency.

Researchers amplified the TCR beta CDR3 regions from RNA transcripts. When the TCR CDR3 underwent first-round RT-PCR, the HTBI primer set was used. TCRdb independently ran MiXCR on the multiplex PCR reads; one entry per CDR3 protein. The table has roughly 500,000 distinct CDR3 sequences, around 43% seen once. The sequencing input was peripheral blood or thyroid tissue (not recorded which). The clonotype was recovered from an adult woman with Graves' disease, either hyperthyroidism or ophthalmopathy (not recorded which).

For the CDR3, the DNA is TGTGCCAGCGGCCGAACCGGGCCCCGGTCCGAGACCCAGTACTTC. This gives the protein CASGRTGPRSETQYF. This chain links TRBV7-8 with TRBJ2-5; D call uncertain. With 8 bases removed from V and 5 bases from J, the gap between germline ends came to 21 bases. Germline V gene data show CDR1 as SGHVS and CDR2 as FQNEAQ. The length of the CDR3 is 15 residues.